This entry is about one TCR beta chain. These data belong to a study of T cell responses to AZD1222 COVID-19 vaccine. The assay was immunoSEQ multiplex PCR, and TCRdb's table has in-frame clones only and misses some. The table records some 100,000 clones, about 89% of them present only once. Germline-derived CDR1 and CDR2 are SGHRS and YFSETQ. V trimming: 0 bases; J trimming: 5 bases; junction bases outside the gene matches: 5. CDR3 length: 15 amino acids. The chain joins TRBV5-1 to TRBJ2-3, with 8 bases aligning to TRBD2. This clonotype originated in an adult who received the AZD1222 COVID-19 vaccine. The specimen was peripheral blood, collected 28 days after the second AZD1222 dose. This CDR3 is CASSLGLAGEDTQYF. CDR3 DNA sequence: TGCGCCAGCAGCTTGGGGCTAGCGGGCGAAGATACGCAGTATTTT.